The 24 T cell receptor beta chains in this list originate from one sample, sequenced in a study of patients and donors after allogeneic stem cell transplantation. TCRdb re-analysed the RT-PCR reads in MiXCR, keeping a single row per CDR3 protein. The sample has about 160,000 distinct CDR3 sequences, about a third seen once. Sequenced sample: blood, either unsorted or a sorted T cell fraction (not recorded which). Receptor source: a human donor who was either an allogeneic HSCT recipient or a stem cell or donor lymphocyte infusion donor (not recorded which). It is not recorded whose cells these are; they may come from a transplant donor.

This clonotype was observed a handful of times. The chain joins TRBV5-1 to TRBJ1-1, with D possibly matching TRBD1 (5 bases). Germline CDR1 and CDR2: SGHRS and YFSETQ. The CDR3 length is 14 residues. V lost 7 bases and J lost 0, with 13 bases in between. CDR3 in amino acids: CASRQGNMNTEAFF. For the CDR3, the DNA is TGCGCCAGCCGGCAGGGTAACATGAACACTGAAGCTTTCTTT.

J is TRBJ2-7 and V is TRBV10-3; 7 bases match TRBD1. The CDR3 contains 14 residues. Unmatched junction bases numbered 7, after V lost 6 bases and J lost 2 bases. Germline lookup yields CDR1 ENHRY and CDR2 SYGVKD. The CDR3 loop is CAIRVQGPPYEQYF. The CDR3 coding sequence is TGTGCCATCAGGGTACAGGGGCCTCCCTACGAGCAGTACTTC.

The rearrangement links TRBV11-2 to TRBJ1-1; maybe TRBD1 (5 bases). Trimming left V 5 bases short and J 5 bases short, with 18 bases between. Germline V gene lookup returns CDR1 SGHAT and CDR2 FQNNGV. The CDR3 spans 15 residues. The CDR3 sequence: CASSTRPGGVTEAFF. The DNA for the CDR3 is TGTGCCAGCAGCACTCGCCCGGGGGGAGTTACTGAAGCTTTCTTT. Using reference TRBV11-2 and TRBJ1-1 for the parts outside the CDR3, the full variable domain is EAGVAQSPRYKIIEKRQSVAFWCNPISGHATLYWYQQILGQGPKLLIQFQNNGVVDDSQLPKDRFSAERLKGVDSTLKIQPAKLEDSAVYLCASSTRPGGVTEAFFGQGTRLTVV.

The V call is TRBV28, the J call TRBJ2-5, with D uncertain. The V gene lost 3 bases and the J gene lost 5 bases, with 13 bases spanning the gap. CDR3 length: 14 amino acids. Germline lookup yields CDR1 MDHEN and CDR2 SYDVKM. CDR3 in amino acids: CASSLPRAVETQYF. CDR3 sequence (DNA): TGTGCCAGCAGTTTGCCCCGGGCCGTCGAGACCCAGTACTTC.

The gene calls are TRBV10-3 and TRBJ1-1; D may be TRBD1 (5 bases). The V end lost 6 bases, the J end lost 3 bases, and 17 bases lay between the germline ends. This CDR3 region has 15 residues. From germline, CDR1 is ENHRY and CDR2 SYGVKD. The CDR3: CAISRKGTLDTEAFF. CDR3 nucleotide sequence: TGTGCCATCAGCAGGAAGGGGACCCTGGACACTGAAGCTTTCTTT.

This chain uses TRBV6-1 with TRBJ1-3; perhaps TRBD1 as D (5 bases). The germline gives CDR1 MNHNS, CDR2 SASEGT. The CDR3 spans 15 residues. V lost 11 bases, J lost 4 bases, and 21 bases lay in between. The CDR3 protein is CAHGTVLRSGNTIYF. The CDR3 coding sequence is TGTGCCCATGGGACGGTACTCCGGTCCGGAAACACCATATATTTT.

This rearrangement joins TRBV3-1 to TRBJ2-1; 9 bases align to TRBD2. V trimming: 0 bases; J trimming: 6 bases; junction bases outside the gene matches: 6. The germline V gene has CDR1 LGHDT and CDR2 YNNKEL (reference sequence). CDR3 size: 16 residues. The CDR3 nucleotides read TGTGCCAGCAGCCAAGATGGCGGGGGGGCTTTCAATGAGCAGTTCTTC. Translating gives CASSQDGGGAFNEQFF.

The chain joins TRBV29-1 to TRBJ1-2, with no clear D. This CDR3 spans 12 amino acids. Germline V gene data show CDR1 as SQVTM and CDR2 as ANQGSEA. V shed 3 bases and J shed 4 bases, with 9 bases lying between them. The CDR3 sequence: CSVEAGIYGYTF. The CDR3 DNA follows: TGCAGCGTTGAGGCGGGTATCTATGGCTACACCTTC.

The chain recombines TRBV4-2 with TRBJ2-1; D may match TRBD1 or TRBD2 (6 bases each). This CDR3 region has 18 residues. The V and J ends lost 3 bases and 1 base respectively, with 19 bases between them. Germline V gene lookup returns CDR1 LGHNA and CDR2 YNFKEQ. In DNA form, the CDR3 reads TGTGCCAGCAGCCAGCGTGGTGGGCAGGGGAGGTCCTACAATGAGCAGTTCTTC. It yields the protein CASSQRGGQGRSYNEQFF.

Here the CDR3 reads CASRTGESETQYF. CDR3 sequence (DNA): TGTGCCAGCAGAACAGGGGAATCAGAGACCCAGTACTTC. The chain has TRBV12-3 or TRBV12-4 and TRBJ2-5, with 7 bases fitting TRBD1. V shed 6 bases and J 4 bases; nucleotides not matched to a gene: 5. The CDR3 extends over 13 amino acids.

This chain joins TRBV7-2 and TRBJ1-1; weak D call: TRBD1 (5 bases). The CDR3 length is 16 residues. CDR1 and CDR2 from the germline V gene are SGHTA and FQGNSA. The V end was cut by 6 bases, the J end by 1 base, with 18 bases between. Here the CDR3 reads CASSSPGVSSNTEAFF. CDR3 in DNA: TGTGCCAGCAGTTCCCCGGGGGTGTCGTCGAACACTGAAGCTTTCTTT.

This clonotype showed up many times. The chain is built from TRBV4-2 and TRBJ1-5; 9 bases map to TRBD1. CDR3 length equals 20 residues. Trimming at V came to 0 bases and at J to 5 bases, leaving 17 bases not matched to a gene. Germline CDR1 LGHNA, CDR2 YNFKEQ. CDR3: CASSQERRIRDRDDDQPQHF. The CDR3 nucleotides read TGTGCCAGCAGCCAAGAACGGCGGATCCGGGACAGGGACGACGATCAGCCCCAGCATTTT.

This clonotype showed up just a few times. CDR3 amino acids: CASSLQGGDNSPLHF. CDR3 bases: TGTGCCAGCAGCTTACAGGGGGGCGATAATTCACCCCTCCACTTT. This sequence joins TRBV7-3 and TRBJ1-6, with 7 nucleotides matching TRBD1. With 2 bases clipped from V and 5 bases from J, the junction kept 3 bases outside the gene matches. Germline V gene data show CDR1 as SGHTA and CDR2 as FQGTGA. The CDR3 has 15 amino acids.

The sample holds one count of this clonotype. The genes are TRBV9 and TRBJ1-2, with no clear D. This CDR3 comprises 14 residues. The V gene's germline CDR1 is SGDLS and CDR2 YYNGEE. The V end was cut by 2 bases, the J end by 2 bases, with 10 bases between. CDR3 nucleotide sequence: TGTGCCAGCAGCGTCTCCGGGAGGAACTATGGCTACACCTTC. Protein: CASSVSGRNYGYTF.

The rearrangement links TRBV9 to TRBJ2-6; D unresolved. This CDR3 is built from 14 residues. V was shortened by 1 base and J by 0 bases, with 2 bases between the two germline ends. Germline CDR1 is SGDLS and CDR2 is YYNGEE. The CDR3 nucleotides read TGTGCCAGCAGCGTAAACTCTGGGGCCAACGTCCTGACTTTC. Translated, it gives CASSVNSGANVLTF.

The chain has TRBV7-6 and TRBJ1-1; maybe TRBD1 (6 bases). Germline V lookup: CDR1 SGHVS, CDR2 FNYEAQ. The CDR3 length is 14 residues. V lost 5 bases to trimming and J lost 3 bases, with 13 bases between them. The CDR3 reads CASSPGQHYTEAFF. The CDR3, as DNA: TGTGCCAGCAGCCCCGGACAGCACTACACTGAAGCTTTCTTT. Together with reference TRBV7-6 and TRBJ1-1, the CDR3 gives the full variable domain: GAGVSQSPRYKVTKRGQDVALRCDPISGHVSLYWYRQALGQGPEFLTYFNYEAQQDKSGLPNDRFSAERPEGSISTLTIQRTEQRDSAMYRCASSPGQHYTEAFFGQGTRLTVV.

This clonotype occurred a few times. The rearrangement uses TRBV12-3 or TRBV12-4 and TRBJ1-5; the D is unclear. The ends were cut back, 6 bases at V and 5 bases at J, with 20 bases in the middle. The length of the CDR3 is 16 residues. Here the CDR3 reads CASSLAKPLPHQPQHF. CDR3 nucleotide sequence: TGTGCCAGCAGCCTAGCGAAGCCCCTTCCTCATCAGCCCCAGCATTTT.

This chain connects TRBV2 to TRBJ2-5; D is perhaps TRBD2 (5 bases). Trimming took 0 bases from V and 2 from J, leaving 16 bases between them. The CDR3 loop spans 17 amino acids. Germline CDR1 reads SNHLY; CDR2 reads FYNNEI. DNA for the CDR3: TGTGCCAGCAGTGAAGCGCTTCGGGCTAGCCGACAAGAGACCCAGTACTTC. Amino acid sequence: CASSEALRASRQETQYF.

CDR3 loop: CASSLGLAGGVSSTDTQYF. Written as DNA, the CDR3 is TGTGCCAGCAGCTTAGGACTAGCGGGGGGCGTTTCTAGCACAGATACGCAGTATTTT. The gene calls are TRBV5-5 and TRBJ2-3; 14 bases match TRBD2. V trimming: 2 bases; J trimming: 0 bases; junction bases outside the gene matches: 8. Germline-derived CDR1 and CDR2 are SGHKS and YYEKEE (reference sequence). There are 19 residues in the CDR3. Looking up the rest from reference TRBV5-5 and TRBJ2-3 gives the full variable domain: DAGVTQSPTHLIKTRGQQVTLRCSPISGHKSVSWYQQVLGQGPQFIFQYYEKEERGRGNFPDRFSARQFPNYSSELNVNALLLGDSALYLCASSLGLAGGVSSTDTQYFGPGTRLTVL.

The chain joins TRBV20-1 to TRBJ1-1, with 10 bases identical to TRBD1. The V gene's germline CDR1 is DFQATT and CDR2 SNEGSKA (reference sequence). The CDR3 runs to 15 residues. The junction had 6 bases not matched to a gene; V was cut back by 4 bases and J by 1 base. CDR3 residues: CSANRQGARNTEAFF. The CDR3 nucleotides are TGCAGTGCTAATAGACAGGGGGCTCGGAACACTGAAGCTTTCTTT.

This clonotype was counted only a few times. V is TRBV6-6 and J is TRBJ1-1, with D perhaps matching TRBD1 (6 bases). V lost 5 bases and J lost 4, with 11 bases in between. Germline values: CDR1 MNHNY, CDR2 SVGAGI (reference sequence). The CDR3 has 13 residues. CDR3 residues: CASSQGIRTEAFF. DNA of the CDR3: TGTGCCAGCAGTCAGGGGATTCGCACTGAAGCTTTCTTT.

The chain uses TRBV29-1 and TRBJ1-2; 8 bases agree with TRBD1. CDR1 is SQVTM and CDR2 is ANQGSEA in the germline V gene. This CDR3 has 13 amino acids. Unmatched junction bases numbered 8, after V lost 6 bases and J lost 5 bases. CDR3 protein: CSVDQGARYGYTF. CDR3 in DNA: TGCAGCGTCGATCAGGGGGCGCGATATGGCTACACCTTC.

This clonotype was seen a handful of times. The V call is TRBV20-1, the J call TRBJ2-3; D is possibly TRBD1 (5 bases). This CDR3 region has 15 residues. V lost 1 base and J 3 bases, leaving 14 bases between the germline ends. Germline V gene sequence: CDR1 DFQATT, CDR2 SNEGSKA (reference sequence). The CDR3 DNA reads TGCAGTGCTAGAGTGGCCCAAGGGGCGACAGATACGCAGTATTTT. Translation: CSARVAQGATDTQYF.

J is TRBJ1-1 and V is TRBV5-6; D remains unclear. The V gene lost 6 bases and the J gene lost 4 bases, with 7 bases spanning the gap. Per the germline V gene, CDR1 is SGHDT and CDR2 is YYEEEE. This CDR3 is built from 11 residues. The CDR3 sequence: CASIGTTEAFF. DNA for the CDR3: TGTGCCAGCATCGGAACCACTGAAGCTTTCTTT. The complete variable domain, with remaining parts taken from reference TRBV5-6 and TRBJ1-1, reads DAGVTQSPTHLIKTRGQQVTLRCSPKSGHDTVSWYQQALGQGPQFIFQYYEEEERQRGNFPDRFSGHQFPNYSSELNVNALLLGDSALYLCASIGTTEAFFGQGTRLTVV.